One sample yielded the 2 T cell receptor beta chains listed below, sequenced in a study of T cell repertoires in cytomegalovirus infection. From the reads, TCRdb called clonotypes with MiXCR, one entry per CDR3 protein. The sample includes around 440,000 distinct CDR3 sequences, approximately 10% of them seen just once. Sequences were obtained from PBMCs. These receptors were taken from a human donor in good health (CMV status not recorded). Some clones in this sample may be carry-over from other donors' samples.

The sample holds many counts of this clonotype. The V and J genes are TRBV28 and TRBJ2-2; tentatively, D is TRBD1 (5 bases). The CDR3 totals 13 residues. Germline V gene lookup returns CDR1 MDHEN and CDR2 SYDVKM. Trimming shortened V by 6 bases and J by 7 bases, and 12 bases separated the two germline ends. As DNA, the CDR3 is TGTGCCAGCAGCCCCAGGGTCCGCGGGGAGCTGTTTTTT. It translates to CASSPRVRGELFF. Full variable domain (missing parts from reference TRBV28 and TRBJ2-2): DVKVTQSSRYLVKRTGEKVFLECVQDMDHENMFWYRQDPGLGLRLIYFSYDVKMKEKGDIPEGYSVSREKKERFSLILESASTNQTSMYLCASSPRVRGELFFGEGSRLTVL.

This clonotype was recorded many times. Written as DNA, the CDR3 is TGTGCCAGCAGCATGTCATCCGCAACTAATGAAAAACTGTTTTTT. Residues: CASSMSSATNEKLFF. The V and J genes are TRBV7-9 and TRBJ1-4; the D is unclear. This CDR3 comprises 15 residues. V shed 5 bases and J shed 0 bases, with 10 bases lying between them. Per germline, CDR1 SEHNR and CDR2 FQNEAQ (reference sequence).